Included here is one TCR beta chain sequence, with context. The sample originates from a study of blood T cell repertoires in COVID-19. Looking at the study overall: Sites in the United States, Italy and Spain provided acute and convalescent COVID-19 samples. PBMCs, B-cell-depleted T cells, or T cells provided the cDNA or gDNA that made up the material.

CDR3 length equals 14 residues. In germline, CDR1 is SQVTM, CDR2 ANQGSEA. Trimming cost V 6 bases and J 4 bases, with 18 bases left between them. The method was immunoSEQ multiplex PCR; TCRdb's version includes in-frame clones alone and lacks a portion of them. The sample carries some 86,000 clones, under 90% recorded once. This TCR derives from a woman in her sixties or seventies with acute or convalescent COVID-19. The rearrangement joins TRBV29-1 to TRBJ1-2; D may be TRBD1 (6 bases). The sample taken for sequencing was peripheral blood. CDR3 in DNA: TGCAGCGTCCAAACGGGGGGCGCGGTCTATGGCTACACCTTC. It is translated as CSVQTGGAVYGYTF.